The 18 T cell receptor beta chains listed next were all sequenced from one sample in a study of beta chain features in type 1 diabetes (dated by TCRdb to 2016 to 2019). Results and caveats for the whole study, not just this receptor: Type 1 diabetes patients showed a moderate but significant shortening of TCRB CDR3 length in all four CD4+ subsets.

No antigen has been identified for these receptors. Library creation used the immunoSEQ multiplex PCR assay. All of the isolated RNA was reverse transcribed with the High Capacity cDNA Reverse Transcription Kit, so expressed TCRB transcripts were sequenced. Drawn from immuneACCESS, this table holds only the in-frame rearrangements with V and J called that TCRdb kept. Clones are partly lost; checked studies trace under half to an unresolved V gene and leave the rest unexplained. This sample holds about 180,000 clones; roughly 7.1% were observed only once. The ten largest account for about 0.9% of the sample. Material for sequencing was central memory CD4+ T cells from blood. The source is a woman in her forties with type 1 diabetes.

The V and J genes are TRBV6-5 and TRBJ2-2; 8 positions match TRBD2. CDR1 MNHEY and CDR2 SVGAGI come from the germline V gene. This CDR3 is 15 amino acids long. V was clipped by 6 bases and J by 5 bases; unmatched bases: 8. The CDR3 region is CASRLGGGSTGELFF. The DNA of the CDR3 is TGTGCCAGCAGACTCGGGGGGGGTTCAACCGGGGAGCTGTTTTTT.

The table lists this clone with a few counts. The genes are TRBV28 and TRBJ1-4; D is unclear. Germline V gene sequence: CDR1 MDHEN, CDR2 SYDVKM. V lost 6 bases to trimming and J lost 4 bases, with 12 bases between them. This CDR3 is built from 14 residues. The CDR3: CASRSSGVNEKLFF. The CDR3 DNA follows: TGTGCCAGCAGATCTTCCGGAGTTAATGAAAAACTGTTTTTT.

The chain uses TRBV5-1 and TRBJ2-7; TRBD2 might be the D (5 bases). In germline, CDR1 is SGHRS, CDR2 YFSETQ. This CDR3 comprises 15 residues. The V end was cut by 4 bases, the J end by 6 bases, with 20 bases between. CDR3 in amino acids: CASSGSGFRRAEQYF. The CDR3, as DNA: TGCGCCAGCAGCGGGTCGGGATTTCGTCGGGCCGAGCAGTACTTC.

This clone occurred many times. This chain links TRBV4-1 with TRBJ2-4, with 8 bases fitting TRBD1. Germline CDR1 reads MGHRA; CDR2 reads YSYEKL. This CDR3 comprises 16 residues. V shed 3 bases, J shed 1 base, and the junction held 5 bases outside the gene matches. The CDR3 is CASSHPQGAAKNIQYF. The CDR3, as DNA: TGCGCCAGCAGCCATCCTCAGGGGGCGGCCAAAAACATTCAGTACTTC.

This clone was seen more than once but under ten times. This sequence joins TRBV5-4 and TRBJ2-7; no firm D call. CDR1 is SGHNT and CDR2 is YYREEE in the germline V gene (reference sequence). There are 15 residues in the CDR3. V dropped 4 bases and J dropped 2 bases, with 16 bases sitting between them. The CDR3 loop reads CASSPRGNSPYEQYF. The CDR3 DNA reads TGTGCCAGCAGCCCCCGAGGAAACTCACCCTACGAGCAGTACTTC.

Many counts were recorded for this clone. This chain connects TRBV7-6 to TRBJ2-5; D gene ambiguous. CDR1 SGHVS and CDR2 FNYEAQ come from the germline V gene. V was trimmed by 5 bases and J by 7 bases, leaving 8 bases between them. The CDR3 covers 11 residues. DNA of the CDR3: TGTGCCAGCAGCCCCCCAGGGACCCAGTACTTC. Amino acid sequence: CASSPPGTQYF.

This clone was seen only a few times. J is TRBJ1-5 and V is TRBV18; 9 positions match TRBD1. The V segment lost 4 bases and the J segment 5 bases; nucleotides outside the gene matches: 6. Germline V gives CDR1 KGHSH, CDR2 LQKENI. The CDR3 is made up of 15 amino acids. Here the CDR3 DNA reads TGTGCCAGCTCACGGACAGGGGCCAACGATCAGCCCCAGCATTTT. Translating gives CASSRTGANDQPQHF.

This chain links TRBV6-1 with TRBJ1-5; TRBD1 might be the D (5 bases). Trimming stripped 2 bases from V and 6 bases from J, with 8 bases between. The CDR3 length is 13 residues. Per germline, CDR1 MNHNS and CDR2 SASEGT. The CDR3 coding sequence is TGTGCCAGCAGTGAACTAAGGGGTCAGCCCCAGCATTTT. Amino acid sequence: CASSELRGQPQHF.

The CDR3 DNA reads TGTGCCTCGTTTTCTCCGGGACAGGGATTCCACGAGCAGTACTTC. Its translation is CASFSPGQGFHEQYF. The chain has TRBV30 and TRBJ2-7, with TRBD1 matching over 9 bases. V shed 7 bases, J shed 5 bases, and the junction held 15 bases outside the gene matches. CDR1 is GTSNPN, CDR2 SVGIG, per germline (reference sequence). There are 15 residues in the CDR3.

This clone came up a few times. The V and J genes are TRBV27 and TRBJ2-1; possible D gene TRBD2, 6 bases. Trimming cost V 5 bases and J 0 bases, with 14 bases left between them. The CDR3 is made up of 16 amino acids. Germline CDR1 MNHEY, CDR2 SMNVEV (reference sequence). The CDR3 loop reads CASSPRAGSSYNEQFF. In DNA form, the CDR3 reads TGTGCCAGCAGTCCCCGTGCCGGGAGCTCCTACAATGAGCAGTTCTTC.

V usage is TRBV9 and J usage is TRBJ1-1; D unresolved. CDR3 length: 14 residues. Deletions cut 0 bases from V and 5 bases from J, with 11 bases between. Germline loops: CDR1 SGDLS, CDR2 YYNGEE. CDR3 nucleotide sequence: TGTGCCAGCAGCGTAGAACCGGGTGGAACTGAAGCTTTCTTT. The encoded protein is CASSVEPGGTEAFF.

The chain joins TRBV30 to TRBJ1-4, with unresolved D. The germline V gene encodes CDR1 GTSNPN and CDR2 SVGIG (reference sequence). V lost 0 bases to trimming and J lost 7 bases, with 12 bases between them. The CDR3 covers 14 residues. CDR3 bases: TGTGCCTGGAGTGTACCCCCAGGAGGTGAAAAACTGTTTTTT. Amino acids: CAWSVPPGGEKLFF.

This chain connects TRBV5-1 to TRBJ2-3; 8 positions match TRBD1. This CDR3 is built from 14 residues. V shed 4 bases, J shed 4 bases, and the junction held 5 bases outside the gene matches. CDR1 and CDR2 (germline): SGHRS, YFSETQ. The CDR3 DNA reads TGCGCCAGCAGCATCGGACAGGGAGCAGATACGCAGTATTTT. Its translation is CASSIGQGADTQYF.

This clone was counted only a few times. V usage is TRBV6-6 and J usage is TRBJ2-7; D ambiguous. The CDR3 consists of 16 residues. Germline loops: CDR1 MNHNY, CDR2 SVGAGI (reference sequence). V was shortened by 0 bases and J by 5 bases, with 17 bases between the two germline ends. The CDR3, as DNA: TGTGCCAGCAGTTACTCGATACAACCCAGGTTCAACGAGCAGTACTTC. Translation: CASSYSIQPRFNEQYF.

Only a few counts were recorded for this clone. The gene calls are TRBV9 and TRBJ2-7; D unresolved. There are 13 residues in the CDR3. Germline V gene lookup returns CDR1 SGDLS and CDR2 YYNGEE. V lost 4 bases, J lost 3 bases, and 11 bases lay in between. CDR3 protein: CASSPEDSYEQYF. For the CDR3, the DNA is TGTGCCAGCAGCCCTGAGGATAGCTACGAGCAGTACTTC. The full variable domain, rest sourced from reference TRBV9 and TRBJ2-7, is DSGVTQTPKHLITATGQRVTLRCSPRSGDLSVYWYQQSLDQGLQFLIQYYNGEERAKGNILERFSAQQFPDLHSELNLSSLELGDSALYFCASSPEDSYEQYFGPGTRLTVT.

This clone was recorded only once. The V call is TRBV11-3, the J call TRBJ2-2; weak D call: TRBD1 (5 bases). Trimming removed 4 bases at V and 3 bases at J, with 12 bases between. Germline CDR1 SGHNT, CDR2 YENEEA. The CDR3 length is 15 residues. The DNA of the CDR3 is TGTGCCAGCAGCTACGGACAATCGGACACCGGGGAGCTGTTTTTT. It yields the protein CASSYGQSDTGELFF. The whole variable domain, filled in from reference TRBV11-3 and TRBJ2-2, reads EAGVVQSPRYKIIEKKQPVAFWCNPISGHNTLYWYLQNLGQGPELLIRYENEEAVDDSQLPKDRFSAERLKGVDSTLKIQPAELGDSAVYLCASSYGQSDTGELFFGEGSRLTVL.

The J gene is TRBJ2-3, the V gene TRBV28, with D tentatively TRBD2 (6 bases). V lost 5 bases and J lost 0, with 12 bases in between. The CDR3 spans 15 residues. The germline CDR1 and CDR2 sequences are MDHEN and SYDVKM. The CDR3 is CASSIGGTSTDTQYF. The CDR3 bases are TGTGCCAGCAGTATAGGAGGGACTAGCACAGATACGCAGTATTTT.

The V gene is TRBV28, the J gene TRBJ2-1; 12 bases are a match to TRBD2. V was clipped by 6 bases and J by 3 bases; unmatched bases: 6. The CDR3 loop spans 16 amino acids. Germline values: CDR1 MDHEN, CDR2 SYDVKM. The CDR3 DNA is TGTGCCAGCAGACGGCCACTAGCGGGAGGCTACAATGAGCAGTTCTTC. Amino acids: CASRRPLAGGYNEQFF.